This paragraph covers one T cell receptor (beta chain) sequence. The authors distributed each subset's genomic DNA evenly over several immunoSEQ plates. TCRdb's copy holds only in-frame clones and misses some; the assay was immunoSEQ multiplex PCR. The sample holds about 320,000 clones; around nine tenths are singletons and the top ten take 15% to 20%. The sample belongs to a study of shared clonotypes between healthy human individuals. The sequence came from a man younger than 35 in good health. The material sequenced was memory CD8+ T cells sorted from blood. Sample subset: CD45RO+ cells pooled with CCR7-negative TemRA cells.

The DNA of the CDR3 is TGTGCCAGCAGTTTCCCGCCGTCCGGCTCCTACGAGCAGTACTTC. It codes for CASSFPPSGSYEQYF. This rearrangement joins TRBV28 to TRBJ2-7, with D unclear. Trimming removed 3 bases from V and 0 bases from J, with 12 bases in between. CDR3 length: 15 residues. In germline, CDR1 is MDHEN, CDR2 SYDVKM.